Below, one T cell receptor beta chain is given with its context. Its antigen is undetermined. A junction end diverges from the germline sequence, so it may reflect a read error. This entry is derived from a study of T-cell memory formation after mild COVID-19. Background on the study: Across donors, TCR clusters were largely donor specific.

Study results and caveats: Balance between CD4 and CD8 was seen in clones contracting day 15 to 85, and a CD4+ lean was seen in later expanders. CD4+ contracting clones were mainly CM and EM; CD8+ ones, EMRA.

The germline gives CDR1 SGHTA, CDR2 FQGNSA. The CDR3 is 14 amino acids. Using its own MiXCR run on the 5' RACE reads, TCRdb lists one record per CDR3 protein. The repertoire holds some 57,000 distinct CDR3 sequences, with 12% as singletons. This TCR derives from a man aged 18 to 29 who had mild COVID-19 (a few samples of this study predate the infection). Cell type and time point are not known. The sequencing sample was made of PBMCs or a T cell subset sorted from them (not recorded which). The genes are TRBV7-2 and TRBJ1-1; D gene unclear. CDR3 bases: TGTGCAAGCAGTATTAAGGTGGGGAACACTGAAGCTTTCTTT. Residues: CASSIKVGNTEAFF.